This TCR beta chain was documented in a study of T cells in Graves' hyperthyroidism and ophthalmopathy. About the study: Peripheral blood was drawn at first diagnosis, prior to all treatment.

Germline-derived CDR1 and CDR2 are DFQATT and SNEGSKA (reference sequence). The CDR3 is 14 amino acids. Trimming took 5 bases from V and 0 from J, leaving 11 bases between them. This clonotype was seen at least ten times. From RNA transcripts, TCR beta CDR3 regions were amplified. The study used the HTBI primer set for a first-round RT-PCR of the TCR CDR3. A single record per CDR3 protein comes from TCRdb applying MiXCR to the multiplex PCR reads. The data show hundreds of thousands of distinct CDR3 sequences, about 15% seen once. Hyperthyroidism, newly diagnosed and lasting under 2 months, affected patients aged 18 to 65.

The receptor was isolated from a woman between 18 and 30 years old with Graves' hyperthyroidism. J is TRBJ1-5 and V is TRBV20-1; D remains unclear. Sequenced input: blood. CDR3 nucleotide sequence: TGCAGTGCTCGAGTCCCTAATAGCAATCAGCCCCAGCATTTT. This gives the protein CSARVPNSNQPQHF.